The entry below gives a single T cell receptor beta chain sequence along with its context. Clones were read by immunoSEQ multiplex PCR, and TCRdb kept only the in-frame ones, dropping some. Of roughly 21,000 clones detected, roughly 85% appear once; the ten largest clones hold 6.5% to 8%. The sample originates from a study of blood T cell repertoires in COVID-19. Study at large: The United States, Italy and Spain were the sources of the acute and convalescent COVID-19 samples.

The CDR3 has 15 amino acids. The V gene's germline CDR1 is SGHNT and CDR2 YYREEE (reference sequence). J gave up 3 bases and V 5 bases, and 7 bases lay outside the gene matches. Sequenced: peripheral blood. This TCR was recovered from a human donor in a cohort sampled during active COVID-19. V gene TRBV5-4 combines with J gene TRBJ2-3; 9 positions match TRBD1. The CDR3 region has the DNA TGTGCCAGCAGTCCGCCGGGACAGGGAACAGATACGCAGTATTTT. Amino acids: CASSPPGQGTDTQYF.